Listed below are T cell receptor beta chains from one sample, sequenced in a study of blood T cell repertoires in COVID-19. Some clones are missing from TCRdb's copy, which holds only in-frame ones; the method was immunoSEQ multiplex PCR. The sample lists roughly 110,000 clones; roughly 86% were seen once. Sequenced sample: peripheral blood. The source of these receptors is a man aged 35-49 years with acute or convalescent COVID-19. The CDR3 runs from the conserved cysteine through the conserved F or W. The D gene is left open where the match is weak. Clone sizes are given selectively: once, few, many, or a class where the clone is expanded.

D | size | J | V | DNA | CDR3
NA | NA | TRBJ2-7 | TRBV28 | TGTGCCAGCAGTTTTCAGGGCAACTACGAGCAGTACTTC | CASSFQGNYEQYF
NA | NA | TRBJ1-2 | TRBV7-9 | TGTGCCAGCAGCTTAGCCGCAGGGGCGGTTGATGGCTACACCTTC | CASSLAAGAVDGYTF
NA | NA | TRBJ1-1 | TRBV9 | TGTGCCAGCAGCGTAGAAGCCACCATGAACACTGAAGCTTTCTTT | CASSVEATMNTEAFF
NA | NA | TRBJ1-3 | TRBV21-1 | TGTGCCAGCAGCTTTCAGGTGACAGTCTCCTCTGGAAACACCATATATTTT | CASSFQVTVSSGNTIYF
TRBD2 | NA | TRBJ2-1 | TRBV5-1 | TGCGCCAGCAGCGCAGGGACTAGCGGGGGGACTCACTACAATGAGCAGTTCTTC | CASSAGTSGGTHYNEQFF
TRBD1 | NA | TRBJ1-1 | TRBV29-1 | TGCAGCGTAGAAACAGGGGGCTCATCTTTCTTT | CSVETGGSSFF
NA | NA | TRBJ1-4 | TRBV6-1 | TGTGCCAGCAGTGAAGGGGGGGGGCTTAATGAAAAACTGTTTTTT | CASSEGGGLNEKLFF
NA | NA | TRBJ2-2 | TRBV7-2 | TGTGCCAGCAGCCCCGACAGGTTCGGCACCGGGGAGCTGTTTTTT | CASSPDRFGTGELFF
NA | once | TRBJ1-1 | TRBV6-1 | TGTGCCAGCAGTGAACTGACGGGGAACACTGAAGCTTTCTTT | CASSELTGNTEAFF
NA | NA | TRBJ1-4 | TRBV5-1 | TGCGCCAGCAGCCCCCTCGGGGGTGAAAAACTGTTTTTT | CASSPLGGEKLFF
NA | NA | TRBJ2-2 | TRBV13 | TGTGCCAGCAGCTTCATCACCCACAGGGCTGCCGGGGAGCTGTTTTTT | CASSFITHRAAGELFF
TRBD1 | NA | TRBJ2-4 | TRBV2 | TGTGCCAGCAGTGTCCCGGGACAGGGTGCCAAAAACATTCAGTACTTC | CASSVPGQGAKNIQYF
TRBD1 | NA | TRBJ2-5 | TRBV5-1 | TGCGCCAGCAGCGAGGACAGGCGTTACCAAGAGACCCAGTACTTC | CASSEDRRYQETQYF
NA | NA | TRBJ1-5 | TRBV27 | TGTGCCAGCAGTTTATCCTTCAATCAGCCCCAGCATTTT | CASSLSFNQPQHF
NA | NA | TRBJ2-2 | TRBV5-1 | TGCGCCAGCAGCTTTGGACTCCAAACCGGGGAGCTGTTTTTT | CASSFGLQTGELFF
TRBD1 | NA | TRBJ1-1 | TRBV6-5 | TGTGCCAGCAGTTACAGACAGGGGGGTGAAGCTTTCTTT | CASSYRQGGEAFF
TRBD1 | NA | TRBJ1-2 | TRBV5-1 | TGCGCCAGCAGCTCAGACAGGGTAGGGTATGGCTACACCTTC | CASSSDRVGYGYTF
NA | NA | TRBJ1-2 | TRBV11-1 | TGTGCCAGCAGCCAGGACAGCTATGGCTACACCTTC | CASSQDSYGYTF
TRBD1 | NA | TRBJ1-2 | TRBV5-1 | TGCGCCAGCAGCTTGGGACAGGGGAACTATGGCTACACCTTC | CASSLGQGNYGYTF
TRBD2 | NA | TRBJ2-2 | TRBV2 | TGTGCCAGCAGGAAGGGACTAGCAGACACCGGGGAGCTGTTTTTT | CASRKGLADTGELFF
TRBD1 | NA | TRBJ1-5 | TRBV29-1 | TGCAGCGTTGCACAGGGGTTTAGGCAGCCCCAGCATTTT | CSVAQGFRQPQHF
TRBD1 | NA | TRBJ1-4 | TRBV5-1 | TGCGCCAGCAGCTTGGCCGGCAGGGGGGATAATGAAAAACTGTTTTTT | CASSLAGRGDNEKLFF
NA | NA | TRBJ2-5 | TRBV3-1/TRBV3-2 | TGTGCCAGCGGCGTACAGGGTGCGGAGACCCAGTACTTC | CASGVQGAETQYF
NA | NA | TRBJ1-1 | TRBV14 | TGTGCCAGCAGCCAAGATGGGGGGGAGCGGAACACTGAAGCTTTCTTT | CASSQDGGERNTEAFF
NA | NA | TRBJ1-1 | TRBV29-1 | TGCAGCGCCCTTGACACTGAAGCTTTCTTT | CSALDTEAFF
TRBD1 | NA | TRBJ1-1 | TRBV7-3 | TGTGCCAGCAGCTTAGTCCCGGGACAGGGAATGAACACTGAAGCTTTCTTT | CASSLVPGQGMNTEAFF
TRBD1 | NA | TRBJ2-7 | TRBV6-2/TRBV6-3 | TGTGCCAGCTGCCGGGACAGTCTAACCCACGAGCAGTACTTC | CASCRDSLTHEQYF
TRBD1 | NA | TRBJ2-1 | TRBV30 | TGTGCCTGGAGTGGACAGGGGAGTTCAAACAATGAGCAGTTCTTC | CAWSGQGSSNNEQFF
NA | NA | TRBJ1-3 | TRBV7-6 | TGTGCCAGCAGCGAATTAGACGGGAGCTCTGGAAACACCATATATTTT | CASSELDGSSGNTIYF
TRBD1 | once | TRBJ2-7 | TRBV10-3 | TGTGCCATCAGAGGGGACAGGGAGAGTTACGAGCAGTACTTC | CAIRGDRESYEQYF
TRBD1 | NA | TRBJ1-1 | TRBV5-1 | TGCGCCAGCAGCCTAGACAGGGGGAACACTGAAGCTTTCTTT | CASSLDRGNTEAFF
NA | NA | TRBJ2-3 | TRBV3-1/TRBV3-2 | TGTGCCAGCAACATAGGGGGAGTGGCTGATACGCAGTATTTT | CASNIGGVADTQYF
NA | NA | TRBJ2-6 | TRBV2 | TGTGCCAGCAGGGGCCAGAGCTCTGGGGCCAACGTCCTGACTTTC | CASRGQSSGANVLTF
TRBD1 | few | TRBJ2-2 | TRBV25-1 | TGTGCCAGCAGCAGACAGGGGGTTGCCGGGGAGCTGTTTTTT | CASSRQGVAGELFF
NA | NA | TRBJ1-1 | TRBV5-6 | TGTGCCAGCAGCTGGGGGGGCGCTGAAGCTTTCTTT | CASSWGGAEAFF
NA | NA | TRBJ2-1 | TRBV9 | TGTGCCAGCTCTCCCGCCCAGGACGGGATGAATGAGCAGTTCTTC | CASSPAQDGMNEQFF
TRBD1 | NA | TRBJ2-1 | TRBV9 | TGTGCCAGCAGCGACCTCAGGGGGAGCTCCTACAATGAGCAGTTCTTC | CASSDLRGSSYNEQFF
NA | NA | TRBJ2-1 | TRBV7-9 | TGTGCCAGCAGTCTAGAGCGGCCCTCCTACAATGAGCAGTTCTTC | CASSLERPSYNEQFF
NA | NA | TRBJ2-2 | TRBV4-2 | TGTGCCAGCAGCTCCACACAGGGGAACACCGGGGAGCTGTTTTTT | CASSSTQGNTGELFF